Included here is one T cell receptor beta chain sequence, with context. This clonotype was found many times. Its antigen is currently not known. Base qualities were left out, and no much larger clone turns up one base away. What the time point label conveys for this sample: patch test 3, about 24 weeks after DPC sensitization. In light of the paper, this sample's treatment or condition label describes: therapeutic diphenylcyclopropenone sensitization with weekly scalp DPC. At every patch-test visit, the blood draw took place before the patch test was put on. Patients were considered eligible if aged 18 to 70, diagnosed with alopecia and deemed suitable for DPC therapy, and patients were excluded if pregnant. Total RNA was extracted from unfractionated whole blood collected in Tempus Blood RNA tubes. The receptor library was made with RACE. This sample was sequenced with a NextSeq 500. Library preparation attached unique molecular identifiers to individual cDNA molecules for quantitative, reproducible TCR counting. Both TCR alpha and TCR beta chains were sequenced from each blood RNA sample. The authors' pipeline ran thus. The median number of TCRs per sample was over 95,000, ranging from roughly 20,000 to 700,000. V, J and CDR3 annotation of the TCR reads was performed with the Decombinator software suite. To make PS versus PT1 abundance plots, every sample was subsampled to the same number of TCRs (28,000). Expanded TCRs were defined as absent before sensitization and observed at least eight times at the 2-week time point. TCRdb ran its own pipeline on the public reads, namely fastp trimming at Q25 and MiXCR clone calling, and kept in-frame beta chains. Each record represents a unique CDR3 protein, reported with the most common genes and DNA among its rows. TCRdb's processing, not the study's, gives the V and J calls here. The sample contains about 76,000 distinct CDR3 sequences, approximately 12% of them found a single time. The ten largest clones capture more than 4.5% of the sample.

This sample was taken from a study of human T cells and chemical hapten exposure (dated by TCRdb to the early 2020s). In the study overall: For sensitization, 2% DPC in acetone was applied to a roughly 2 cm by roughly 2 cm area of upper inner arm skin. Peripheral blood TCR repertoire changes were tracked in vivo in alopecia patients during primary and secondary sensitization to the hapten diphenylcyclopropenone (DPC). Libraries were combined into a pool for sequencing, and differences in TCR yield between samples came mainly from small differences in library volumes within the pool. Patch testing was done on the upper back using Finn chambers containing 0.01% DPC, and results were scored after 6 days according to International Contact Dermatitis Research Group standards. For TCR sequencing, blood came from over 25 alopecia patients at anywhere from one to four time points (pre-sensitization, 2, 6 and 24 weeks). Alopecia areata with under or over 50% scalp involvement, alopecia totalis and alopecia universalis were represented in the patient cohort, which was mostly female. Patient blood was sampled pre-sensitization (week 0) and at 2, 6 and about 24 weeks after DPC sensitization. Throughout the study period of about 23 weeks, patients also received therapeutic DPC doses to the scalp every week. Broad study findings and their caveats: Because every patient had alopecia, a presumed autoimmune disease, the patients' immune response might differ from that of healthy individuals. A positive correlation was found between the number of PT1 expanded TCRs and patch test score, with significance reached at thresholds 8, 16 and 32 but not 4. DPC sensitization did not change the number of TCRs with a frequency above 1 in 1000, and there was no evidence of changes in global repertoire structure. Compared with pre-sensitization or healthy control sets, expanded TCRs formed significantly more large CDR3 similarity clusters, which is consistent with antigen-driven responses. After repeated subsampling, the strength of the expansion versus patch-test correlation and the threshold at which it became significant changed.

CDR1 and CDR2, per the germline V gene (reference sequence), are LNHDA and SQIVND. V is reduced by 8 bases and J by 5 bases, leaving a spacing of 13 bases between them. CDR3 length: 13 amino acids, cysteine to phenylalanine. Only the CDR3 region is kept as DNA, spanning 39 bases read in frame from base 1. The sample consisted of whole blood, taken in connection with sensitization to the hapten diphenylcyclopropenone (DPC). This TCR was recovered from a woman between 45 and 65 years old with alopecia areata. Some clones in this sample may be carry-over from other donors' samples. Recombination connected TRBV19 to TRBJ1-5; possibly the D gene is TRBD1, per 6 matching bases. The DNA sequence follows: TGTGCCAGTGGCCGGGACACATATCAGCCCCAGCATTTT. The resulting protein is CASGRDTYQPQHF.